Listed below are T cell receptor beta chains from one sample, sequenced in a study of blood T cells in healthy people across ages. TCRdb redid the calling of the 5' RACE reads with MiXCR, one entry per CDR3 protein. This sample carries fewer than 1 million distinct CDR3 sequences, around two fifths of them seen once, and the ten largest clones take roughly a fifth. Sample: blood. Source of these receptors: a man between 60 and 75 years old in good health. The CDR3 runs from the conserved cysteine through the conserved F or W. The D gene is left open where the match is weak. Some rows mark clone size as missing; the rest say once, few, many or name a class of expanded clone.

>.|few|TRBJ2-5|TRBV4-1
TGCGCCAGCAGCCAAAGGGTCAGGGAGACCCAGTACTTC
CASSQRVRETQYF
>TRBD2|.|TRBJ2-1|TRBV20-1
TGCAGTGCTAGAGGGGAGGGGAGCAAAAGGGACTACAATGAGCAGTTCTTC
CSARGEGSKRDYNEQFF
>TRBD2|.|TRBJ2-7|TRBV5-1
TGCGCCAGCAGCTTGGGGACTAGCGGGGACGAGCAGTACTTC
CASSLGTSGDEQYF
>.|.|TRBJ2-7|TRBV6-2/TRBV6-3
TGTGCCAGCAACCTCCCAGGGGCCTACGAGCAGTACTTC
CASNLPGAYEQYF
>.|.|TRBJ2-3|TRBV10-3
TGTGCCATCAGTGAGAGAGGCCAGGGGACAGATACGCAGTATTTT
CAISERGQGTDTQYF
>.|.|TRBJ2-7|TRBV28
TGTGCCAGCAGACCGAGGAACAGGGACTTTACCTACGAGCAGTACTTC
CASRPRNRDFTYEQYF
>.|.|TRBJ2-6|TRBV19
TGTGCCAGTAGTAATGGGATCTCTGGGGCCAACGTCCTGACTTTC
CASSNGISGANVLTF
>.|.|TRBJ2-7|TRBV4-3
TGCGCCAGCAGCCAAGATGGGTGGTTTGAGCAGTACTTC
CASSQDGWFEQYF
>TRBD1|.|TRBJ2-3|TRBV6-1
TGTGCCAGCAGTAAGAACAGGGGGACAGGGAGCACAGATACGCAGTATTTT
CASSKNRGTGSTDTQYF
>TRBD2|few|TRBJ2-1|TRBV20-1
TGCAGTGCATCCCGCGGGACTAGCTTCTACAATGAGCAGTTCTTC
CSASRGTSFYNEQFF
>.|few|TRBJ2-5|TRBV7-2
TGTGCCAGCAGCTTAGGACTATGGGAGACCCAGTACTTC
CASSLGLWETQYF
>.|few|TRBJ1-5|TRBV12-3/TRBV12-4
TGTGCCAGCAGCTATAACAGGGATTCTCAGCCCCAGCATTTT
CASSYNRDSQPQHF
>.|.|TRBJ2-3|TRBV5-1
TGCGCCAGCAGCTACCGACAGGGCACAGATACGCAGTATTTT
CASSYRQGTDTQYF
>TRBD1|few|TRBJ2-1|TRBV20-1
TGCAGTGCTAGAGCAGGGACAGGGTCGATTGAGCAGTTCTTC
CSARAGTGSIEQFF
>TRBD1|.|TRBJ1-6|TRBV6-2/TRBV6-3
TGTGCCAGCACCTCACTCGTCGGACAGGGTCATTCACCCCTCCACTTT
CASTSLVGQGHSPLHF
>TRBD1|few|TRBJ2-5|TRBV29-1
TGCAGCGTTGAAGATCTCCGGACAGGGGGCGGGGGTAATGAGCAGTACTTC
CSVEDLRTGGGGNEQYF
>TRBD2|.|TRBJ2-1|TRBV11-2
TGTGCCAGCAGCTTAGAGGCTAGCGGCTACAATGAGCAGTTCTTC
CASSLEASGYNEQFF
>.|.|TRBJ2-5|TRBV15
TGTGCCACCAGCAGATCCTTGGACCCAACCAAAGAGACCCAGTACTTC
CATSRSLDPTKETQYF
>TRBD1|few|TRBJ2-7|TRBV9
TGTGCCAGCAGCGTAGGACAGGGGATCCCCTACGAGCAGTACTTC
CASSVGQGIPYEQYF
>TRBD1|.|TRBJ2-4|TRBV6-2/TRBV6-3
TGTGCCAGCAGTTACTATCGGGGAACAGGGGAAGCCAAAAACATTCAGTACTTC
CASSYYRGTGEAKNIQYF